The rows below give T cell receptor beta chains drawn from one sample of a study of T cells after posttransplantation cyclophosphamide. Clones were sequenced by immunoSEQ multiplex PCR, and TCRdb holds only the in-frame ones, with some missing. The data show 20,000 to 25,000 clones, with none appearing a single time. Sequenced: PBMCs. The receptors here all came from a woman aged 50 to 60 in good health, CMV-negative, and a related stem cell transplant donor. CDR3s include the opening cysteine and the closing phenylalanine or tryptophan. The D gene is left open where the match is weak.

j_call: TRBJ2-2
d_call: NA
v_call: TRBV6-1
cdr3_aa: CAIQGTGELFF

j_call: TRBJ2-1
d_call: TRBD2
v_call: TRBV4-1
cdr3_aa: CASSRGLAGSSYNEQFF

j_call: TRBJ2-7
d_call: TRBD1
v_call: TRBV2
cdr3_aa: CASNPGQGAYEQYF

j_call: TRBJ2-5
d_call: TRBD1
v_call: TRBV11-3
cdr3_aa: CASSLGAGGDEQYF

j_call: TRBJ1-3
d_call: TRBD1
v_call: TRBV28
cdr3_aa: CASIDRGSTGNTIYF

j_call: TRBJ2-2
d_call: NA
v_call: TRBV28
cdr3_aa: CASRATGELFF

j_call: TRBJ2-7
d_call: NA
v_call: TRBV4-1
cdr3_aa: CASSQGTGLSYEQYF

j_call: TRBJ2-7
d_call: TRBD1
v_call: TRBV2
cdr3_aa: CASSGRTGAYEQYF

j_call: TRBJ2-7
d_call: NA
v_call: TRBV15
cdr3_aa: CATSRDKQGAGGEQYF

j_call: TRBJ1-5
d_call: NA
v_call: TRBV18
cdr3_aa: CASSPTSMGGHRDF

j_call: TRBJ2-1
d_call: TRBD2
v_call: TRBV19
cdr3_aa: CASSIEARGRGYEQFF

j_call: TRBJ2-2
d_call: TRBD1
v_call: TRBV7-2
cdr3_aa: CASSGQGVTGELFF

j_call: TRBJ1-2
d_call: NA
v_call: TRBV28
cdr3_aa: CASSPLSSGAKGYTF

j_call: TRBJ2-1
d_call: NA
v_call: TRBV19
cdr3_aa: CASSMSGGRYNEQFF

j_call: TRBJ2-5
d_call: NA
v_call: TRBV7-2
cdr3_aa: CASSLTAGKETQYF

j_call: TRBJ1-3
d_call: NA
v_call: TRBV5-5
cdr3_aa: CASSWLEGSGNTIYF

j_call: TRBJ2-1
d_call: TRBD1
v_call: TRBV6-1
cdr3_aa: CASRGQDYYNEQFF

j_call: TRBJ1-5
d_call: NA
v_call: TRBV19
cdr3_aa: CASSTTGTSNQPQHF

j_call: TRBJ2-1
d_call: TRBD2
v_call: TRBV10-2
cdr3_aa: CASSESSGRASEQFF

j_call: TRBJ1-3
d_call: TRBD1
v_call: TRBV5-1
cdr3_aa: CASSPAQGAPGNTIYF

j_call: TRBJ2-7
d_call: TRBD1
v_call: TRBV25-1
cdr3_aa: CASLSPGQPYEQYF

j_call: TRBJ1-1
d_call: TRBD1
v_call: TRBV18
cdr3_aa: CASSPPGQSANTEAFF

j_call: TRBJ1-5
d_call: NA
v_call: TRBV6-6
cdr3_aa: CASSHERRGNQPQHF

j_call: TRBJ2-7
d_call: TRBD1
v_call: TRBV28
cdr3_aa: CASSWGQGLFEQYF

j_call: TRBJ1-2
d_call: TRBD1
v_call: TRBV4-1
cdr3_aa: CASSLTGGDGYTF

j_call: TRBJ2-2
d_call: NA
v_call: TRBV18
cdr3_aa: CASSPGGRSTGELFF

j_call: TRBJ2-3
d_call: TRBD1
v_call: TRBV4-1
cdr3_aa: CASSQEGTGGMDTQYF

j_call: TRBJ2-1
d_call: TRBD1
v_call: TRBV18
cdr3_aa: CASSPTPPGQGFDEQFF

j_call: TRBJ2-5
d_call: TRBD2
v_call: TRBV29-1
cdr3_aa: CSVRLAGQETQYF

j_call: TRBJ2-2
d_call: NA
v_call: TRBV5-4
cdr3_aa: CASSRGTVNTGELFF

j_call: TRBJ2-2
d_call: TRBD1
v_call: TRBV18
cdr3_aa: CASSPRLRQGNTGELFF

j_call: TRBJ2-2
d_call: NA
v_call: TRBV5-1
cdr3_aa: CASRLAANTGELFF

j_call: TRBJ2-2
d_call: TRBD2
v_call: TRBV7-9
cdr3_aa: CASSPRAGVTGELFF

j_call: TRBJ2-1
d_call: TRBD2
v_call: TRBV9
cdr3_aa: CASSVKSGGNNEQFF

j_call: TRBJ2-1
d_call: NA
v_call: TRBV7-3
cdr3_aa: CASSPADRINEQFF

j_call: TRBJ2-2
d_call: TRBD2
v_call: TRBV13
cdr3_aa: CASSYQAGVTGELFF

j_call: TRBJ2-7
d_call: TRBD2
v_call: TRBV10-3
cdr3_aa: CATAQPTSGSYEQYF

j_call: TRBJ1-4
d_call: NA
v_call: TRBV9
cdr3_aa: CASSVGQGLREKLFF

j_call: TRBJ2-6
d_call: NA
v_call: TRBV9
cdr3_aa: CASSFPRVGLSGANVLTF

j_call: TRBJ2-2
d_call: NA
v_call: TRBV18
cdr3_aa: CASSPYGRENTGELFF

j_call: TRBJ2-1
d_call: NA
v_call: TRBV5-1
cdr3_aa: CASSLVFNEQFF

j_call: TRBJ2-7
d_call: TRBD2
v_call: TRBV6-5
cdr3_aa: CASRLAGGDEQYF

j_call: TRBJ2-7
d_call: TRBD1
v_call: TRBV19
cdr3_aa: CASSTRQGAYEQYF

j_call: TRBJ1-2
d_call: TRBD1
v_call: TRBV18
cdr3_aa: CASSPGQDYGYTF

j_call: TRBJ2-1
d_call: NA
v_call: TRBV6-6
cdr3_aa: CASSYRGDTSYNEQFF

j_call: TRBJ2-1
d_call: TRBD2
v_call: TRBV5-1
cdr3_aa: CASSLPLAGEEQFF

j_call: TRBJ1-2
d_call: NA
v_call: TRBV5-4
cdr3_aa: CASRTGQTNYGYTF

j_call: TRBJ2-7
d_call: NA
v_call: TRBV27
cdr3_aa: CSISSGIEQYF

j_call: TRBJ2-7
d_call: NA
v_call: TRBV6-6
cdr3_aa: CASSTPEGAYEQYF

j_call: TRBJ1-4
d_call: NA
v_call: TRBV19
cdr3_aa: CASRLTEVGELFF

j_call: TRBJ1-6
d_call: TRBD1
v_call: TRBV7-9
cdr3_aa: CASTQGVNSPLHF

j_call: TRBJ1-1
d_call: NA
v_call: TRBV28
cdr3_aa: CASSPRQLYTEAFF

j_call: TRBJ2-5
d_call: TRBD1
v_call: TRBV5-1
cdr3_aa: CASSFSQGEGETQYF

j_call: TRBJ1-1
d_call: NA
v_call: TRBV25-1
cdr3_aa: CASSVDSYTEAFF

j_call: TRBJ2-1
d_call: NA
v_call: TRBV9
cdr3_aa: CASSPGGSSYNEQFF

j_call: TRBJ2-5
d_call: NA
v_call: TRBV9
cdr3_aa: CASSVGSYQETQYF